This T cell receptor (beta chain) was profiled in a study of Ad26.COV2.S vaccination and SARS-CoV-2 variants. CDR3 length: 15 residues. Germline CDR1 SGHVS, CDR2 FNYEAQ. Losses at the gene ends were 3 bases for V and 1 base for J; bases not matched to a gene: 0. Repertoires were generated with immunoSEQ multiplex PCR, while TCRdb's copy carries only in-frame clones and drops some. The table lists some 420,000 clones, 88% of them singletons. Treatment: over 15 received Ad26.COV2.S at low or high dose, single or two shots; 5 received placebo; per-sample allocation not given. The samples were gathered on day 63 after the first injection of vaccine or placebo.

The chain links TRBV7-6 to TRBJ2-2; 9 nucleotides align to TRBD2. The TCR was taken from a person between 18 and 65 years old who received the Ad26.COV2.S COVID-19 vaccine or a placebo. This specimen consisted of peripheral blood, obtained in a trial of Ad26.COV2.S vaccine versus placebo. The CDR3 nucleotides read TGTGCCAGCAGCTTGCGGGGGGGGAACACCGGGGAGCTGTTTTTT. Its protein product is CASSLRGGNTGELFF. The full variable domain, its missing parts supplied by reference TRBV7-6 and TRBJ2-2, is GAGVSQSPRYKVTKRGQDVALRCDPISGHVSLYWYRQALGQGPEFLTYFNYEAQQDKSGLPNDRFSAERPEGSISTLTIQRTEQRDSAMYRCASSLRGGNTGELFFGEGSRLTVL.